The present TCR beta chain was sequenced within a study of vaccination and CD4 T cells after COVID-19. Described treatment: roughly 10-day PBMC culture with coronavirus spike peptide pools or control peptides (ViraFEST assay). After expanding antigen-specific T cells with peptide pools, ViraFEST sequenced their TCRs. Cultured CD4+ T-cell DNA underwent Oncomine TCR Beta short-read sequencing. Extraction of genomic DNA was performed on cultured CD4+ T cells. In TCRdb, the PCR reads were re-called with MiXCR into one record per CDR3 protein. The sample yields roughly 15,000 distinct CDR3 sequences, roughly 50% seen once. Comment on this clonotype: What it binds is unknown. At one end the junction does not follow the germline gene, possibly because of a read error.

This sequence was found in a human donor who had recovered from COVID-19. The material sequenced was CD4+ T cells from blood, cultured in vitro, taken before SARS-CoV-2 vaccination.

DNA of the CDR3: TGTGCCGGCAGTGAGGGGACAGCCTCCGAACCCCAGCATTTT. This sequence encodes CAGSEGTASEPQHF. V usage is TRBV6-1 and J usage is TRBJ1-5; TRBD1 aligns across 7 bases. The CDR3 has 14 residues. Germline CDR1 is MNHNS and CDR2 is SASEGT.